The 27 T cell receptor beta chains listed next were all sequenced from one sample in a study of shared clonotypes between healthy human individuals (dated by TCRdb to the early 2020s). Libraries were made using the immunoSEQ multiplex PCR assay. TCRdb holds this immuneACCESS table with in-frame rearrangements only. Some clones are missing; in checked studies, unresolved V genes explain under half, and the rest has no known cause. This sample has over 700,000 clones in its table, and just under 75% of those were observed once. Jointly, the top ten make up approximately 1.7% of the sample. The sample taken for sequencing was memory CD4+ T cells sorted from blood. The cell subset or site tag for this specimen amounts to: CD45RA-negative fraction. The source is a woman between 25 and 40 years old in good health.

J is TRBJ1-1 and V is TRBV5-1; D is possibly TRBD1 (5 bases). This CDR3 spans 14 amino acids. V lost 3 bases and J lost 1, with 10 bases in between. Germline assignment: CDR1 SGHRS and CDR2 YFSETQ. CDR3 residues: CASSWGDTNTEAFF. CDR3 sequence (DNA): TGCGCCAGCAGCTGGGGGGATACGAACACTGAAGCTTTCTTT.

The chain carries TRBV7-9 and TRBJ1-2; no firm D call. The CDR3 consists of 16 residues. V gave up 5 bases and J gave up 4 bases, with 20 bases separating them. Germline CDR1 reads SEHNR; CDR2 reads FQNEAQ (reference sequence). The CDR3 DNA sequence: TGTGCCAGCAGCACTCCGGACGTTCGAGGGTTCTATGGCTACACCTTC. Its translation is CASSTPDVRGFYGYTF.

This clone is medium-sized (0.01 to 0.1%) within its sample. V is TRBV29-1 and J is TRBJ2-7; 7 nucleotides agree with TRBD1. Germline V gives CDR1 SQVTM, CDR2 ANQGSEA. The V segment lost 7 bases and the J segment 5 bases; nucleotides outside the gene matches: 8. This CDR3 spans 12 amino acids. CDR3 in amino acids: CSAGMTGNEQYF. The CDR3 DNA reads as TGCAGCGCAGGTATGACAGGGAACGAGCAGTACTTC.

The J gene is TRBJ2-3, the V gene TRBV4-1, with D possibly matching TRBD1 (6 bases). Germline CDR1 reads MGHRA; CDR2 reads YSYEKL. Trimming cost V 6 bases and J 1 base, with 8 bases left between them. The CDR3 totals 13 residues. CDR3 DNA: TGCGCCAGCAGAAACAGGGGCACAGATACGCAGTATTTT. Its protein is CASRNRGTDTQYF.

The chain links TRBV6-5 to TRBJ2-6, with 7 nucleotides matching TRBD2. The V and J ends lost 10 bases and 2 bases, in that order; junction bases with no gene match: 5. CDR3 size: 14 residues. The germline V gene encodes CDR1 MNHEY and CDR2 SVGAGI. The CDR3 region is CATTGGAGANVLTF. CDR3 DNA sequence: TGTGCCACCACTGGGGGGGCTGGGGCCAACGTCCTGACTTTC.

This chain connects TRBV27 to TRBJ2-1; tentative D call: TRBD1 (6 bases). Deletions cut 3 bases from V and 2 bases from J, with 11 bases between. From germline, CDR1 is MNHEY and CDR2 SMNVEV (reference sequence). CDR3 length: 15 residues. CDR3 nucleotide sequence: TGTGCCAGCAGTTTTGGGACACCCACCTACAATGAGCAGTTCTTC. Its protein product is CASSFGTPTYNEQFF.

DNA for the CDR3: TGTGCCAGCAGCTTATCCATCGCTGCCCATGAGCAGTTCTTC. Its translation: CASSLSIAAHEQFF. The V gene is TRBV11-2, the J gene TRBJ2-1; D unresolved. The CDR3 consists of 14 residues. Trimming pared 2 bases from V and 8 bases from J, leaving 13 bases between. CDR1 and CDR2 from the germline V gene are SGHAT and FQNNGV.

J is TRBJ1-3 and V is TRBV27; TRBD1 agrees at 7 bases. The V gene's germline CDR1 is MNHEY and CDR2 SMNVEV (reference sequence). V lost 5 bases to trimming and J lost 0 bases; unmatched junction nucleotides: 7. The CDR3 spans 16 residues. The CDR3 reads CASSAGQVFSGNTIYF. Written as DNA, the CDR3 is TGTGCCAGCAGTGCCGGACAGGTCTTCTCTGGAAACACCATATATTTT.

This clone has a single count. The chain joins TRBV28 to TRBJ2-1; D remains ambiguous. The V end was cut by 3 bases, the J end by 6 bases, with 6 bases between. Germline V gene lookup returns CDR1 MDHEN and CDR2 SYDVKM. The CDR3 contains 12 residues. CDR3 in amino acids: CASSFRPNEQFF. In nucleotides, the CDR3 is TGTGCCAGCAGTTTCCGACCCAATGAGCAGTTCTTC.

The chain is built from TRBV20-1 and TRBJ2-7; possibly TRBD2 for D (5 bases). This CDR3 region has 10 residues. Germline lookup yields CDR1 DFQATT and CDR2 SNEGSKA (reference sequence). V shed 6 bases and J shed 5 bases, with 8 bases lying between them. CDR3 region: CSAKRHEQYF. The CDR3 DNA sequence: TGCAGTGCGAAGCGGCACGAGCAGTACTTC.

There are a few counts of this clone. This rearrangement joins TRBV13 to TRBJ1-1; perhaps TRBD1 as D (5 bases). V gave up 5 bases and J gave up 3 bases, with 13 bases separating them. Germline CDR1 and CDR2: PRHDT and FYEKMQ (reference sequence). This CDR3 has 14 residues. CDR3 DNA sequence: TGTGCCAGCAGCCCAGATACAGGATACACTGAAGCTTTCTTT. This sequence encodes CASSPDTGYTEAFF.

The rearrangement uses TRBV7-8 and TRBJ2-3, with TRBD2 identical over 9 bases. Germline CDR1 is SGHVS and CDR2 is FQNEAQ. V shed 1 base and J 0 bases; nucleotides not matched to a gene: 5. This CDR3 comprises 17 residues. DNA of the CDR3: TGTGCCAGCAGCTTAGTGGGACTAGCCGGAAGCACAGATACGCAGTATTTT. This encodes CASSLVGLAGSTDTQYF.

The CDR3: CASSVVPNPQGYTF. CDR3 DNA sequence: TGTGCCAGCAGCGTAGTTCCTAACCCGCAGGGCTACACCTTC. This rearrangement joins TRBV9 to TRBJ1-2; D not certain. This CDR3 is built from 14 residues. CDR1 is SGDLS, CDR2 YYNGEE, per germline. Between the trimmed V and J ends, which lost 0 bases and 8 bases, there was a span of 14 bases.

The V gene is TRBV5-1, the J gene TRBJ1-4; no reliable D call. V was cut by 3 bases and J by 0 bases, with 12 bases left in between. The CDR3 contains 16 residues. In germline, CDR1 is SGHRS, CDR2 YFSETQ. The DNA for the CDR3 is TGCGCCAGCAGCTATCGTCAGGCGGCAACTAATGAAAAACTGTTTTTT. Its translation: CASSYRQAATNEKLFF.

J is TRBJ2-7 and V is TRBV5-1, with 8 bases identical to TRBD1. Trimming took 4 bases from V and 5 from J; bases not matched to a gene: 8. CDR1 is SGHRS, CDR2 YFSETQ, per germline. The CDR3 has 14 residues. CDR3 nucleotide sequence: TGCGCCAGCAGCCGGACAGGGAGACATAACGAGCAGTACTTC. The encoded protein is CASSRTGRHNEQYF.

This clone appeared a few times. The V and J genes are TRBV19 and TRBJ1-5; 8 bases match TRBD1. The CDR3 consists of 15 residues. Trimming removed 6 bases from V and 4 bases from J; junction bases left unmatched: 8. Germline lookup yields CDR1 LNHDA and CDR2 SQIVND (reference sequence). The CDR3 sequence: CASSRDRGVNQPQHF. The CDR3 nucleotides are TGTGCCAGTAGCAGAGACAGGGGCGTGAATCAGCCCCAGCATTTT. The variable domain in full, completed from reference TRBV19 and TRBJ1-5, reads DGGITQSPKYLFRKEGQNVTLSCEQNLNHDAMYWYRQDPGQGLRLIYYSQIVNDFQKGDIAEGYSVSREKKESFPLTVTSAQKNPTAFYLCASSRDRGVNQPQHFGDGTRLSIL.

V usage is TRBV27 and J usage is TRBJ2-1; the match to TRBD2 covers 11 bases. Germline V lookup: CDR1 MNHEY, CDR2 SMNVEV (reference sequence). The CDR3 runs to 15 residues. Germline trimming cut 5 bases from V and 7 bases from J; bases unmatched to any gene: 7. The CDR3 DNA reads TGTGCCAGCAGTCAACAACTAGCGGGAGATAATGAGCAGTTCTTC. This sequence encodes CASSQQLAGDNEQFF.

This clone was seen once. This chain links TRBV10-3 with TRBJ2-1; D perhaps matches TRBD2 (6 bases). This CDR3 region has 15 residues. Germline V gives CDR1 ENHRY, CDR2 SYGVKD. V was clipped by 6 bases and J by 0 bases, with 12 bases between them. CDR3 protein: CAIRSAEGSYNEQFF. The CDR3 region has the DNA TGTGCCATCAGGTCGGCGGAGGGCTCCTACAATGAGCAGTTCTTC.

This clone came up once. The rearrangement uses TRBV28 and TRBJ1-4, with 9 bases lining up with TRBD1. The CDR3 is 14 residues long. V shed 7 bases, J shed 8 bases, and the junction held 8 bases outside the gene matches. Germline values: CDR1 MDHEN, CDR2 SYDVKM. In nucleotides, the CDR3 is TGTGCCAGCACAACCATTGGACAGGGGGAAAAACTGTTTTTT. It translates to CASTTIGQGEKLFF.

This clone was counted between two and nine times. J is TRBJ2-4 and V is TRBV6-6; TRBD2 aligns across 7 bases. CDR1 MNHNY and CDR2 SVGAGI come from the germline V gene (reference sequence). The CDR3 has 16 amino acids. V was clipped by 5 bases and J by 4 bases; unmatched bases: 11. CDR3: CASSPNRRGLKNIQYF. The CDR3 bases are TGTGCCAGCAGTCCAAACCGCCGGGGACTAAAAAACATTCAGTACTTC.

This clone was recorded a few times. At one end the junction does not follow the germline gene, possibly because of a read error. The chain has TRBV25-1 and TRBJ2-1; D is unclear. Germline CDR1 reads MGHDK; CDR2 reads SYGVNS. The CDR3 length is 11 residues. The CDR3: CASSDQIAVVF. Written as DNA, the CDR3 is TGTGCCAGCAGTGATCAAATTGCAGTTGTCTTC.

This chain uses TRBV28 with TRBJ2-2, with TRBD1 identical over 10 bases. CDR1 MDHEN and CDR2 SYDVKM come from the germline V gene. This CDR3 is 14 amino acids long. Trimming took 3 bases from V and 9 from J; bases not matched to a gene: 4. CDR3: CASSFDRGPRELFF. CDR3 nucleotide sequence: TGTGCCAGCAGTTTCGACAGGGGGCCCCGGGAGCTGTTTTTT. The full variable domain, completed using reference TRBV28 and TRBJ2-2, is DVKVTQSSRYLVKRTGEKVFLECVQDMDHENMFWYRQDPGLGLRLIYFSYDVKMKEKGDIPEGYSVSREKKERFSLILESASTNQTSMYLCASSFDRGPRELFFGEGSRLTVL.

The V gene is TRBV18, the J gene TRBJ2-7, with D unclear. This CDR3 is built from 13 residues. V lost 3 bases, J lost 0 bases, and 6 bases lay in between. Per germline, CDR1 KGHSH and CDR2 LQKENI. The CDR3 loop is CASSPDRSYEQYF. CDR3 sequence (DNA): TGTGCCAGCTCACCCGACCGCTCCTACGAGCAGTACTTC.

The rearrangement joins TRBV7-3 to TRBJ2-1; TRBD1 matches at 9 bases. Germline V gene sequence: CDR1 SGHTA, CDR2 FQGTGA. The trim removed 5 bases at V and 12 bases at J, leaving 11 bases unmatched. CDR3 length: 14 residues. DNA of the CDR3: TGTGCCAGCAGCAACCTCCGGGACAGGGATTGGCAGTTCTTC. Amino acid sequence: CASSNLRDRDWQFF. Supplemented by reference TRBV7-3 and TRBJ2-1, the full variable domain reads GAGVSQTPSNKVTEKGKYVELRCDPISGHTALYWYRQSLGQGPEFLIYFQGTGAADDSGLPNDRFFAVRPEGSVSTLKIQRTERGDSAVYLCASSNLRDRDWQFFGPGTRLTVL.

The chain carries TRBV5-1 and TRBJ1-3, with TRBD1 matching 9 bases. This CDR3 comprises 17 residues. Germline lookup yields CDR1 SGHRS and CDR2 YFSETQ. J gave up 0 bases and V 3 bases, and 7 bases lay outside the gene matches. The CDR3 spells CASSSTGTGLSGNTIYF. Here the CDR3 DNA reads TGCGCCAGCAGCTCAACGGGGACAGGGCTCTCTGGAAACACCATATATTTT.

The CDR3 spells CASSYWGDQPQHF. For the CDR3, the DNA is TGTGCCAGCAGTTACTGGGGGGACCAGCCCCAGCATTTT. V and J are TRBV6-6 and TRBJ1-5; possibly TRBD1 for D (5 bases). The CDR3 spans 13 residues. Trimming removed 1 base at V and 7 bases at J, with 8 bases between. Germline assignment: CDR1 MNHNY and CDR2 SVGAGI (reference sequence).

The chain is built from TRBV7-2 and TRBJ2-2; perhaps TRBD1 as D (6 bases). Germline assignment: CDR1 SGHTA and CDR2 FQGNSA. Trimming removed 2 bases from V and 6 bases from J, with 10 bases in between. This CDR3 comprises 14 residues. The CDR3 bases are TGTGCCAGCAGCTTAACAGGGATGGCCGGGGAGCTGTTTTTT. This sequence encodes CASSLTGMAGELFF.